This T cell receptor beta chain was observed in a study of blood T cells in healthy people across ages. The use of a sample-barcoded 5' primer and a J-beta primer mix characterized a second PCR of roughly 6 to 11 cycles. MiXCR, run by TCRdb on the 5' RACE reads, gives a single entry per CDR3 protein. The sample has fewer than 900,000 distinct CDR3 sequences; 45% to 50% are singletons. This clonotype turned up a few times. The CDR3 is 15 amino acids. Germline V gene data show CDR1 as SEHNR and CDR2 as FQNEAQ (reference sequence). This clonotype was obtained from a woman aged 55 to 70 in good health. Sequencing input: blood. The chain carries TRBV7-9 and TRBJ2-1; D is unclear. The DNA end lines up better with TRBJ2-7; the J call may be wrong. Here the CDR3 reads CASSLALAGYNEQYF. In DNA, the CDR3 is TGTGCCAGCAGCTTAGCGCTGGCAGGATACAATGAGCAGTACTTC.